This record covers a single T cell receptor beta chain. The sample comes from a study of blood T cell repertoires in COVID-19. About the study: The analysed material was cDNA or gDNA that came from T cells, B-cell-depleted T cells, or PBMCs.

How the authors handled the data: Reference gene primer amplification in the assay estimated nucleated cell counts. TCRdb keeps only in-frame clones here, not all; method: immunoSEQ multiplex PCR. The V and J calls and the clone size are those of that table, but D and trimming were determined from the DNA. This sample carries some 180,000 clones, 89% of them seen once, and the ten largest clones take around 7%. The CDR3 runs to 15 residues. Trimming removed 0 bases at V and 2 bases at J, with 11 bases between. CDR1 and CDR2 from the germline V gene are SGHTA and FQGTGA. This TCR came from a man aged 40-49 years with acute or convalescent COVID-19. Sequenced: peripheral blood. The rearrangement links TRBV7-3 to TRBJ2-7; maybe TRBD2 (6 bases). CDR3 loop: CASSLTGRPPYEQYF. CDR3 nucleotides: TGTGCCAGCAGCTTAACAGGGAGGCCCCCCTACGAGCAGTACTTC. Full variable domain (remainder filled in from reference TRBV7-3 and TRBJ2-7): GAGVSQTPSNKVTEKGKYVELRCDPISGHTALYWYRQSLGQGPEFLIYFQGTGAADDSGLPNDRFFAVRPEGSVSTLKIQRTERGDSAVYLCASSLTGRPPYEQYFGPGTRLTVT.